Presented here are 21 T cell receptor beta chains from one specimen sequenced in a study of T cells after yellow fever vaccination. Via MiXCR, TCRdb re-called the 5' RACE reads, giving one row per CDR3 protein. Seen here are about 550,000 distinct CDR3 sequences, roughly 21% observed once, and the top ten hold around 15%. The sample was PBMCs, taken 15 days after the yellow fever booster vaccination. All receptors derive from a man aged 25 to 45 who received the YFV17D yellow fever vaccine.

The rearrangement links TRBV24-1 to TRBJ2-5; TRBD1 aligns across 8 bases. The CDR3 totals 18 residues. Germline CDR1 and CDR2: KGHDR and SFDVKD. V shed 10 bases and J 0 bases; nucleotides not matched to a gene: 18. CDR3 sequence: CATLPDRVFSIYQETQYF. The CDR3, as DNA: TGTGCCACGCTCCCGGACAGGGTATTTTCGATTTACCAAGAGACCCAGTACTTC.

V usage is TRBV7-8 and J usage is TRBJ2-3, with D perhaps TRBD1 (6 bases). This CDR3 has 17 residues. The V end lost 6 bases, the J end lost 0 bases, and 19 bases lay between the germline ends. The V gene's germline CDR1 is SGHVS and CDR2 FQNEAQ. This CDR3 is CASRPPGVLSSTDTQYF. In DNA form, the CDR3 reads TGTGCCAGCAGACCCCCAGGGGTCCTTTCTAGCACAGATACGCAGTATTTT. The full variable domain, rest sourced from reference TRBV7-8 and TRBJ2-3, is GAGVSQSPRYKVAKRGQDVALRCDPISGHVSLFWYQQALGQGPEFLTYFQNEAQLDKSGLPSDRFFAERPEGSVSTLKIQRTQQEDSAVYLCASRPPGVLSSTDTQYFGPGTRLTVL.

This chain uses TRBV5-1 with TRBJ2-1; 7 bases align to TRBD2. Per germline, CDR1 SGHRS and CDR2 YFSETQ. Losses at the gene ends were 1 base for V and 4 bases for J; bases not matched to a gene: 8. The CDR3 length is 16 residues. The CDR3 coding sequence is TGCGCCAGCAGCTTGTCCAGCGGGAATGGTTACAATGAGCAGTTCTTC. This encodes CASSLSSGNGYNEQFF.

The V and J genes are TRBV18 and TRBJ2-5; D is ambiguous. The V end was cut by 3 bases, the J end by 5 bases, with 4 bases between. The CDR3 consists of 11 residues. CDR1 and CDR2 (germline): KGHSH, LQKENI. In nucleotides, the CDR3 is TGTGCCAGCTCACCGATGGAGACCCAGTACTTC. Amino acid sequence: CASSPMETQYF.

The CDR3 sequence: CASSYDPTAYEQYF. The CDR3, as DNA: TGTGCCAGCAGCTATGACCCGACCGCCTACGAGCAGTACTTC. The chain recombines TRBV11-2 with TRBJ2-7, with D unclear. Germline V CDR1 and CDR2: SGHAT, FQNNGV. CDR3 length equals 14 residues. Trimming removed 4 bases from V and 2 bases from J, with 12 bases in between.

The CDR3 sequence: CSARLAGGPIDTQYF. CDR3 DNA sequence: TGCAGTGCTAGGCTAGCGGGAGGGCCGATAGATACGCAGTATTTT. This chain connects TRBV20-1 to TRBJ2-3, with TRBD2 matching over 12 bases. The CDR3 spans 15 residues. In germline, CDR1 is DFQATT, CDR2 SNEGSKA (reference sequence). V lost 3 bases to trimming and J lost 5 bases; unmatched junction nucleotides: 6.

This clonotype has a handful of counts. The chain employs TRBV9 and TRBJ2-1; TRBD1 might be the D (6 bases). Germline-derived CDR1 and CDR2 are SGDLS and YYNGEE. V was shortened by 3 bases and J by 8 bases, with 24 bases between the two germline ends. CDR3 length: 17 residues. The CDR3 is CASSGSGHPGDRHEQFF. CDR3 bases: TGTGCCAGCAGCGGATCGGGACACCCCGGTGACCGCCATGAGCAGTTCTTC. The full variable domain, rest sourced from reference TRBV9 and TRBJ2-1, is DSGVTQTPKHLITATGQRVTLRCSPRSGDLSVYWYQQSLDQGLQFLIQYYNGEERAKGNILERFSAQQFPDLHSELNLSSLELGDSALYFCASSGSGHPGDRHEQFFGPGTRLTVL.

The table lists this clonotype with a few counts. This sequence joins TRBV7-9 and TRBJ2-7; D perhaps matches TRBD1 (5 bases). This CDR3 region has 14 residues. The germline CDR1 and CDR2 sequences are SEHNR and FQNEAQ (reference sequence). V was pared by 3 bases and J by 4 bases, with 13 bases between. CDR3 sequence: CASSFRQGNYEQYF. The CDR3 bases are TGTGCCAGCAGCTTCCGGCAGGGTAATTACGAGCAGTACTTC.

CDR3 residues: CSARAVSGSSYEQYF. CDR3 bases: TGCAGTGCTAGAGCGGTATCGGGAAGCTCCTACGAGCAGTACTTC. The genes are TRBV20-1 and TRBJ2-7; D perhaps matches TRBD2 (5 bases). CDR1 and CDR2 from the germline V gene are DFQATT and SNEGSKA (reference sequence). This CDR3 has 15 residues. Trimming removed 1 base at V and 0 bases at J, with 13 bases between.

The sample holds one count of this clonotype. J is TRBJ1-6 and V is TRBV27; a possible D gene is TRBD1 (5 bases). The CDR3 contains 15 residues. The V end lost 6 bases, the J end lost 2 bases, and 11 bases lay between the germline ends. Germline lookup yields CDR1 MNHEY and CDR2 SMNVEV (reference sequence). This CDR3 is CASREVGAYNSPLHF. The CDR3 DNA sequence: TGTGCCAGCAGAGAGGTAGGGGCCTATAATTCACCCCTCCACTTT.

Only a few counts were recorded for this clonotype. This chain links TRBV12-3 or TRBV12-4 with TRBJ1-1; D may be TRBD1 (5 bases). This CDR3 spans 13 amino acids. Trimming cost V 3 bases and J 4 bases, with 9 bases left between them. The DNA for the CDR3 is TGTGCCAGCAGTTTCGTAGGGACCACTGAAGCTTTCTTT. As protein: CASSFVGTTEAFF.

The CDR3 loop is CASSEGATFYEQYF. The CDR3 DNA sequence: TGTGCCAGCAGTGAAGGGGCGACTTTCTACGAGCAGTACTTC. The rearrangement links TRBV7-2 to TRBJ2-7; D possibly corresponds to TRBD1 (5 bases). The CDR3 length is 14 residues. CDR1 is SGHTA, CDR2 FQGNSA, per germline. V was trimmed by 6 bases and J by 3 bases, leaving 15 bases between them.

V gene TRBV5-1 combines with J gene TRBJ2-7, with D unresolved. V was cut by 0 bases and J by 1 base, with 8 bases left in between. The CDR3 contains 14 residues. The germline CDR1 and CDR2 sequences are SGHRS and YFSETQ. CDR3: CASSLDGQSYEQYF. The CDR3 coding sequence is TGCGCCAGCAGCTTGGATGGGCAGTCCTACGAGCAGTACTTC.

The chain is built from TRBV7-9 and TRBJ1-5; a possible D gene is TRBD1 (6 bases). Trimming left V 5 bases short and J 9 bases short, with 14 bases between. The CDR3 extends over 13 amino acids. Germline V gene data show CDR1 as SEHNR and CDR2 as FQNEAQ (reference sequence). In DNA form, the CDR3 reads TGTGCCAGCAGCATCCTGAAGGGGGGGCCCCAGCATTTT. It yields the protein CASSILKGGPQHF.

This clonotype was detected a few times. This chain links TRBV19 with TRBJ2-1; D remains unclear. V was trimmed by 8 bases and J by 0 bases, leaving 14 bases between them. Germline CDR1 LNHDA, CDR2 SQIVND (reference sequence). This CDR3 has 15 residues. The CDR3 bases are TGTGCCAGTGTGGCGCCCCGGAGCTCCTACAATGAGCAGTTCTTC. The encoded protein is CASVAPRSSYNEQFF.

This chain uses TRBV7-6 with TRBJ2-5, with TRBD2 matching over 15 bases. V lost 5 bases, J lost 5 bases, and 9 bases stayed unmatched. CDR3 length equals 17 residues. CDR1 is SGHVS, CDR2 FNYEAQ, per germline. The CDR3 sequence: CASSPSGLAGGWETQYF. The CDR3 DNA reads as TGTGCCAGCAGCCCTTCGGGACTAGCGGGAGGATGGGAGACCCAGTACTTC. Full variable domain (rest looked up from reference TRBV7-6 and TRBJ2-5): GAGVSQSPRYKVTKRGQDVALRCDPISGHVSLYWYRQALGQGPEFLTYFNYEAQQDKSGLPNDRFSAERPEGSISTLTIQRTEQRDSAMYRCASSPSGLAGGWETQYFGPGTRLLVL.

In this sample, this clonotype turned up a few times. The rearrangement links TRBV7-2 to TRBJ2-1; weak D call: TRBD2 (5 bases). The CDR3 runs 15 residues. The V gene lost 1 base and the J gene lost 8 bases, with 15 bases spanning the gap. CDR1 is SGHTA and CDR2 is FQGNSA in the germline V gene. The CDR3 spells CASSLVASRRDEQFF. Here the CDR3 DNA reads TGTGCCAGCAGCTTAGTAGCGTCTAGAAGGGATGAGCAGTTCTTC.

The table lists this clonotype with a count of one. The rearrangement links TRBV7-8 to TRBJ1-1, with 10 bases lining up with TRBD1. CDR1 is SGHVS and CDR2 is FQNEAQ in the germline V gene. This CDR3 spans 18 amino acids. With V trimmed by 0 bases and J by 4 bases, 11 bases remained unmatched. The CDR3 DNA sequence: TGTGCCAGCAGCTTAGCTAAGGGACAGGGGTTTCGGAGCACTGAAGCTTTCTTT. Amino acids: CASSLAKGQGFRSTEAFF.

This chain links TRBV20-1 with TRBJ1-6; TRBD1 matches 7 bases. Germline CDR1 reads DFQATT; CDR2 reads SNEGSKA (reference sequence). The V gene end was trimmed by 7 bases and the J gene end by 7 bases; junction bases not matched to a gene: 7. This CDR3 has 13 amino acids. This chain's CDR3 is CSVGQARNSPLHF. CDR3 coding DNA: TGCAGTGTCGGACAGGCACGAAATTCACCCCTCCACTTT.

This clonotype came up a few times. The chain uses TRBV20-1 and TRBJ2-1, with 8 bases identical to TRBD2. V gave up 3 bases and J gave up 5 bases; unmatched junction bases: 9. The length of the CDR3 is 15 residues. The germline gives CDR1 DFQATT, CDR2 SNEGSKA (reference sequence). CDR3 sequence (DNA): TGCAGTGCTAGCTTAGCGGGAACGAAACACAATGAGCAGTTCTTC. This codes for CSASLAGTKHNEQFF.

In its sample, this clonotype was seen many times. The chain employs TRBV7-2 and TRBJ2-1; 12 bases are shared with TRBD2. Germline V lookup: CDR1 SGHTA, CDR2 FQGNSA. The J segment lost 10 bases and the V segment lost 1 base, leaving 5 bases of the junction unmatched. The CDR3 is 15 residues long. The CDR3 sequence: CASSLVFLAGGEQFF. CDR3 sequence (DNA): TGTGCCAGCAGCTTAGTTTTTCTAGCGGGAGGGGAGCAGTTCTTC. The variable domain in full, with the rest retrieved from reference TRBV7-2 and TRBJ2-1, is GAGVSQSPSNKVTEKGKDVELRCDPISGHTALYWYRQSLGQGLEFLIYFQGNSAPDKSGLPSDRFSAERTGGSVSTLTIQRTQQEDSAVYLCASSLVFLAGGEQFFGPGTRLTVL.